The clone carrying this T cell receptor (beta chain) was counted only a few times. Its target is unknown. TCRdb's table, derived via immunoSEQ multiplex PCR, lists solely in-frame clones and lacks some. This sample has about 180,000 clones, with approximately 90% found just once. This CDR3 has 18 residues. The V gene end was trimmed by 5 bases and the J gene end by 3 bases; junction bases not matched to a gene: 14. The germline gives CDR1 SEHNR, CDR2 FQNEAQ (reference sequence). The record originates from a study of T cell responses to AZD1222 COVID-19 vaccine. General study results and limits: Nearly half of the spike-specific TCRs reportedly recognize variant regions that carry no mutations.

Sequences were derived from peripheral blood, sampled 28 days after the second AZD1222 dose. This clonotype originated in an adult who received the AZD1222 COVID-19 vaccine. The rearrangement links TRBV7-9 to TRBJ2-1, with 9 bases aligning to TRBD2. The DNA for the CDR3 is TGTGCCAGCAGCCCGAAACCGATGACTAGCGGACACTACAATGAGCAGTTCTTC. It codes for CASSPKPMTSGHYNEQFF.